Listed below are T cell receptor beta chains from one sample, sequenced in a study of Graves' ophthalmopathy and Graves' hyperthyroidism. Using its own MiXCR run on the multiplex PCR reads, TCRdb lists one record per CDR3 protein. In the table there are some 240,000 distinct CDR3 sequences, less than 55% of which are singletons. Sequenced: peripheral blood. Receptors were obtained from an adult man with Graves' ophthalmopathy. Both conserved end residues are part of each CDR3. The D gene is left open where the match is weak. Expanded clones get a size class; other rows say once, few or many, or leave the size out.

clone size	V gene	J gene	D gene	CDR3 protein	CDR3 DNA
NA	TRBV7-8	TRBJ2-5	TRBD1	CASSLTGTGGVETQYF	TGTGCCAGCAGCTTAACGGGGACAGGGGGCGTTGAGACCCAGTACTTC
NA	TRBV5-1	TRBJ2-5	NA	CASSSLKGIQETQYF	TGCGCCAGCAGCTCATTAAAGGGAATTCAAGAGACCCAGTACTTC
few	TRBV20-1	TRBJ2-5	NA	CSAYRETQYF	TGCAGTGCTTACCGGGAGACCCAGTACTTC
few	TRBV7-9	TRBJ1-1	NA	CASSLSTGLNTEAFF	TGTGCCAGCAGCTTATCGACAGGTTTAAACACTGAAGCTTTCTTT
NA	TRBV20-1	TRBJ2-7	NA	CSATGGGSEQYF	TGCAGTGCAACAGGGGGAGGGAGCGAGCAGTACTTC
few	TRBV19	TRBJ1-5	NA	CASSGDGQLPQHF	TGTGCCAGTAGTGGCGACGGGCAATTACCCCAGCATTTT
many	TRBV7-6	TRBJ1-5	NA	CASSSGLYNQPQHF	TGTGCCAGCAGTTCAGGGTTATACAATCAGCCCCAGCATTTT
NA	TRBV12-3/TRBV12-4	TRBJ1-2	NA	CASSFDHGNTGYTF	TGTGCCAGCAGTTTCGATCATGGGAATACTGGCTACACCTTC
NA	TRBV6-1	TRBJ1-2	NA	CAGPWWFANYGYTF	TGTGCCGGCCCCTGGTGGTTCGCTAACTATGGCTACACCTTC
NA	TRBV2	TRBJ1-1	NA	CASRGTTNTEAFF	TGTGCCAGCAGGGGTACCACGAACACTGAAGCTTTCTTT
NA	TRBV10-3	TRBJ2-3	TRBD1	CASSDRGTDTQYF	TGTGCCAGCAGCGACAGGGGTACAGATACGCAGTATTTT
NA	TRBV12-3/TRBV12-4	TRBJ2-2	TRBD2	CASSTPGGPDTGELFF	TGTGCCAGCAGTACTCCGGGGGGTCCGGACACCGGGGAGCTGTTTTTT
few	TRBV6-1	TRBJ1-3	NA	CASSEFHVTHRSGNTIYF	TGTGCCAGCAGTGAATTCCACGTAACCCATCGCTCTGGAAACACCATATATTTT
NA	TRBV29-1	TRBJ2-7	TRBD2	CSVGAGRGLAYEQYF	TGCAGCGTCGGGGCGGGAAGGGGACTAGCCTACGAGCAGTACTTC
NA	TRBV29-1	TRBJ1-5	TRBD1	CSVLQGIGQPQHF	TGCAGCGTATTACAGGGGATCGGGCAGCCCCAGCATTTT
NA	TRBV29-1	TRBJ1-4	TRBD1	CSVEDYGTAGEKLFF	TGCAGCGTTGAAGATTACGGGACAGCGGGGGAAAAACTGTTTTTT
NA	TRBV19	TRBJ2-7	NA	CASSLASTIEQYF	TGTGCCAGCAGCTTAGCCAGTACCATCGAGCAGTACTTC
NA	TRBV9	TRBJ2-2	TRBD1	CASSGQGVGTGELFF	TGTGCCAGCAGCGGACAGGGTGTCGGCACCGGGGAGCTGTTTTTT
few	TRBV12-3/TRBV12-4	TRBJ2-5	NA	CASSSGWEETQYF	TGTGCCAGTAGCTCCGGTTGGGAAGAGACCCAGTACTTC
NA	TRBV24-1	TRBJ1-1	NA	CATSDSAGFDEAFF	TGTGCCACCAGTGACTCCGCGGGCTTTGATGAAGCTTTCTTT
NA	TRBV19	TRBJ1-1	NA	CASSIDGGDTEAFF	TGTGCCAGTAGTATAGATGGGGGGGACACCGAAGCTTTCTTT
many	TRBV29-1	TRBJ2-7	TRBD1	CSVGTGQEQYF	TGCAGCGTGGGGACAGGGCAGGAGCAGTACTTC
many	TRBV29-1	TRBJ2-7	NA	CSVEEQGSFYEQYF	TGCAGCGTTGAGGAACAGGGATCGTTCTACGAGCAGTACTTC
NA	TRBV7-3	TRBJ2-5	NA	CATRGRQETQYF	TGTGCCACCCGGGGCAGACAAGAGACCCAGTACTTC
NA	TRBV7-9	TRBJ1-2	TRBD1	CASSLDRALGGYTF	TGCGCCAGCAGCTTGGACAGGGCGTTGGGGGGCTACACCTTC
NA	TRBV12-3/TRBV12-4	TRBJ1-5	NA	CASSLGGWSRDGNQPQHF	TGTGCCAGCAGTTTGGGGGGCTGGAGTAGGGATGGCAATCAGCCCCAGCATTTT
many	TRBV25-1	TRBJ1-2	TRBD1	CASSESGTGWGENYGYTF	TGTGCCAGCAGTGAATCCGGGACAGGGTGGGGGGAAAACTATGGCTACACCTTC
many	TRBV7-9	TRBJ2-2	NA	CASSPAQDTGELFF	TGTGCCAGCAGCCCGGCGCAGGACACCGGGGAGCTGTTTTTT
NA	TRBV7-3	TRBJ2-2	NA	CASSPQAGELFF	TGTGCCAGCAGCCCGCAAGCCGGGGAGCTGTTTTTT
many	TRBV2	TRBJ2-7	NA	CASTAVGQYEQYF	TGTGCCAGCACCGCCGTGGGGCAGTACGAGCAGTACTTC
few	TRBV19	TRBJ1-5	TRBD1	CASSVKQGGQPQHF	TGTGCCAGTAGTGTTAAACAGGGGGGGCAACCCCAGCATTTT
NA	TRBV7-6	TRBJ2-3	NA	CASTPSLTDTQYF	TGTGCCAGCACCCCAAGCCTCACAGATACGCAGTATTTT
NA	TRBV20-1	TRBJ1-4	NA	CSASRRVDEKLFF	TGCAGTGCAAGTAGACGGGTTGACGAAAAACTGTTTTTT
many	TRBV24-1	TRBJ2-7	NA	CATSDHSYEQYF	TGTGCCACCAGTGACCATTCCTACGAGCAGTACTTC
NA	TRBV9	TRBJ1-2	NA	CASSVDENYGYTF	TGTGCCAGCAGCGTAGACGAGAACTATGGCTACACCTTC
few	TRBV12-3/TRBV12-4	TRBJ1-1	NA	CASRPGHTLNTEAFF	TGTGCCAGCAGGCCGGGACATACTCTGAACACTGAAGCTTTCTTT
NA	TRBV12-3/TRBV12-4	TRBJ1-2	TRBD1	CASRTGVEGYTF	TGTGCCAGCAGAACAGGGGTTGAGGGCTACACCTTC
NA	TRBV10-3	TRBJ2-7	NA	CASSPSDLSSYEQYF	TGTGCCAGCAGCCCCTCAGACCTAAGCTCCTACGAGCAGTACTTC
once	TRBV14	TRBJ2-6	TRBD2	CASSQYLGGPSGANVLTF	TGTGCCAGCAGCCAATATCTGGGAGGGCCCTCTGGGGCCAACGTCCTGACTTTC
few	TRBV2	TRBJ1-6	NA	CASSEAGGVNSPLHF	TGTGCCAGCAGTGAAGCAGGAGGGGTCAATTCACCCCTCCACTTT
NA	TRBV30	TRBJ1-3	NA	CAWSLQVFSGNTIYF	TGTGCCTGGAGTCTACAGGTTTTCTCTGGAAACACCATATATTTT
NA	TRBV5-8	TRBJ2-7	NA	CASSHFQANPYEQYF	TGTGCCAGCAGCCATTTTCAGGCCAACCCCTACGAGCAGTACTTC
NA	TRBV28	TRBJ1-5	NA	CASSIGVTYQPQHF	TGTGCCAGCAGTATAGGGGTCACGTATCAGCCCCAGCATTTT
few	TRBV7-3	TRBJ1-1	NA	CASSLRGRDTEAFF	TGTGCCAGCAGCCTAAGGGGTCGGGACACTGAAGCTTTCTTT
NA	TRBV20-1	TRBJ2-7	TRBD1	CSVVVVNRGTYEQHF	TGCAGTGTGGTAGTCGTGAACAGGGGTACCTACGAGCAGCACTTC
NA	TRBV7-9	TRBJ1-1	TRBD1	CASSFFRGGTEAFF	TGTGCCAGCAGCTTCTTCAGGGGGGGAACTGAAGCTTTCTTT
few	TRBV19	TRBJ2-7	NA	CASSIGGVRGYEQYF	TGTGCCAGTAGTATAGGGGGGGTTCGAGGCTACGAGCAGTACTTC
NA	TRBV19	TRBJ2-2	TRBD2	CASTPGEGGVDTGELFF	TGTGCCAGTACCCCCGGCGAGGGAGGGGTTGACACCGGGGAGCTGTTTTTT
NA	TRBV10-3	TRBJ2-3	TRBD2	CAISEGGLAGAKDTQYF	TGTGCCATCAGTGAGGGAGGACTAGCGGGAGCCAAAGATACGCAGTATTTT
once	TRBV6-6	TRBJ1-6	NA	CASSLPGTSFNSPLHF	TGTGCCAGCAGTCTCCCCGGGACTAGCTTTAATTCACCCCTCCACTTT
NA	TRBV2	TRBJ1-2	NA	CASSEWGTKDGYTF	TGTGCCAGCAGTGAATGGGGCACAAAGGATGGCTACACCTTC
NA	TRBV7-9	TRBJ1-2	NA	CASSPGRYTF	TGTGCCAGCAGCCCGGGACGCTACACCTTC
once	TRBV6-1	TRBJ2-5	TRBD2	CASSERTSRETQYF	TGTGCCAGCAGTGAACGGACTAGCAGGGAGACCCAGTACTTC
NA	TRBV29-1	TRBJ1-5	NA	CSVAGGPRQPQHF	TGCAGCGTTGCCGGGGGGCCGAGGCAGCCCCAGCATTTT
many	TRBV4-1	TRBJ2-7	TRBD1	CASSQRTGSGNEQYF	TGCGCCAGCAGCCAGAGGACAGGGAGTGGCAACGAGCAGTACTTC
NA	TRBV4-2	TRBJ1-2	NA	CASSQEPGAGYGYTF	TGTGCCAGCAGCCAAGAGCCGGGGGCCGGGTATGGCTACACCTTC
NA	TRBV7-2	TRBJ2-2	NA	CASSLDRPANTGELFF	TGTGCCAGCAGCTTAGACAGGCCCGCGAACACCGGGGAGCTGTTTTTT
NA	TRBV6-1	TRBJ1-5	NA	CASSAHTFSWHF	TGTGCCAGCAGTGCCCACACCTTCTCCTGGCATTTT
few	TRBV19	TRBJ1-2	NA	CASTQSGENYGYTF	TGTGCCAGTACCCAGTCGGGGGAGAACTATGGCTACACCTTC
NA	TRBV29-1	TRBJ1-4	NA	CSVEVGLGEKLFF	TGCAGCGTTGAAGTCGGGCTAGGTGAAAAACTGTTTTTT